The 9 T cell receptor beta chains given below trace back to one sample, sequenced in a study of T cells after yellow fever vaccination. TCRdb fed the 5' RACE reads into MiXCR, producing one record per CDR3 protein. The sample includes 300,000 or so distinct CDR3 sequences, 6.5% to 8.5% of them seen just once. The source material was PBMCs, sampled about 49 days after the first yellow fever vaccination. The receptors originated from a man aged 18 to 30 who received the YFV17D yellow fever vaccine.

The rearrangement links TRBV4-2 to TRBJ2-7; D gene uncertain. The CDR3 length is 16 residues. Germline V CDR1 and CDR2: LGHNA, YNFKEQ. V was trimmed by 1 base and J by 2 bases, leaving 15 bases between them. The CDR3 region is CASSQVSGPATYEQYF. CDR3 nucleotide sequence: TGTGCCAGCAGCCAAGTTTCTGGCCCGGCCACCTACGAGCAGTACTTC.

The genes are TRBV6-2 or TRBV6-3 and TRBJ1-6; 8 bases are shared with TRBD1. The CDR3 extends over 18 amino acids. With 6 bases clipped from V and 3 bases from J, the junction kept 13 bases outside the gene matches. Looked up from germline, CDR1 is MNHEY and CDR2 is SVGEGT. The CDR3 region is CASRTGPGQAIYNSPLHF. CDR3 bases: TGTGCCAGCAGAACCGGACCGGGACAGGCGATCTATAATTCACCCCTCCACTTT.

This clonotype was observed a few times. The chain carries TRBV29-1 and TRBJ2-3, with D hard to call. From germline, CDR1 is SQVTM and CDR2 ANQGSEA. This CDR3 has 15 amino acids. Between the trimmed V and J ends, which lost 7 bases and 0 bases, there was a span of 17 bases. CDR3 nucleotides: TGCAGCGCCATCGAAGGCGGATTTAGCACAGATACGCAGTATTTT. This translates into CSAIEGGFSTDTQYF.

This clonotype has a handful of counts. The J gene is TRBJ1-1, the V gene TRBV6-5; D not resolved. Germline V gene lookup returns CDR1 MNHEY and CDR2 SVGAGI. CDR3 length: 14 amino acids. Trimming took off 0 bases at V and 3 bases at J, with 8 bases between the two ends. The CDR3 nucleotides read TGTGCCAGCAGTTACTCTTCCCCAGACACTGAAGCTTTCTTT. Amino acid sequence: CASSYSSPDTEAFF.

This clonotype has more than one count but fewer than ten. The CDR3 coding sequence is TGTGCCAGTAGCCGCCCCCAGGGTTTGGGCTATGGCTACACCTTC. Its translation: CASSRPQGLGYGYTF. The chain couples TRBV19 to TRBJ1-2, with D perhaps matching TRBD1 (5 bases). Germline-derived CDR1 and CDR2 are LNHDA and SQIVND (reference sequence). The ends were cut back, 6 bases at V and 4 bases at J, with 18 bases in the middle. The CDR3 is 15 amino acids. The entire variable domain, with the rest obtained from reference TRBV19 and TRBJ1-2, is as follows: DGGITQSPKYLFRKEGQNVTLSCEQNLNHDAMYWYRQDPGQGLRLIYYSQIVNDFQKGDIAEGYSVSREKKESFPLTVTSAQKNPTAFYLCASSRPQGLGYGYTFGSGTRLTVV.

This clonotype came up a few times. V usage is TRBV9 and J usage is TRBJ2-5; unclear D gene. This CDR3 is built from 13 residues. Between the trimmed V and J ends, which lost 3 bases and 7 bases, there was a span of 13 bases. The V gene's germline CDR1 is SGDLS and CDR2 YYNGEE. The CDR3 sequence is CASSARGPGTQYF. CDR3 DNA: TGTGCCAGCAGCGCGAGAGGACCAGGGACCCAGTACTTC.

In its sample, this clonotype was seen many times. The gene calls are TRBV12-3 or TRBV12-4 and TRBJ2-3, with D perhaps matching TRBD2 (8 bases). V was shortened by 6 bases and J by 2 bases, with 18 bases between the two germline ends. CDR3 length: 16 residues. For the CDR3, the DNA is TGTGCCAGCAGCGGGGGGGGCAGGGGGGCCACAGATACGCAGTATTTT. It codes for CASSGGGRGATDTQYF.

In its sample, this clonotype was seen many times. The chain couples TRBV10-3 to TRBJ1-5; no reliable D call. The CDR3 contains 13 residues. Trimming left V 6 bases short and J 1 base short, with 7 bases between. Germline loops: CDR1 ENHRY, CDR2 SYGVKD. CDR3 loop: CAIRMGSNQPQHF. DNA of the CDR3: TGTGCCATCAGAATGGGGAGCAATCAGCCCCAGCATTTT.

The J gene is TRBJ2-2, the V gene TRBV11-2; D could derive from TRBD1 or TRBD2 (5 bases each). Trimming took off 0 bases at V and 14 bases at J, with 16 bases between the two ends. There are 14 residues in the CDR3. The germline V gene has CDR1 SGHAT and CDR2 FQNNGV. The CDR3 coding sequence is TGTGCCAGCAGCTTAGATTGGGGAGACAGTGCCCTGTTTTTT. Translated: CASSLDWGDSALFF.